The 21 T cell receptor beta chains below all came from one sample that was sequenced in a study of blood T cell repertoires in COVID-19. The table came from immunoSEQ multiplex PCR; TCRdb's copy has only in-frame clones and leaves some out. The data hold 350,000 to 450,000 clones, with approximately 81% observed a single time. Input material: peripheral blood. Source of these receptors: a woman aged 18-29 years with acute or convalescent COVID-19.

This clone has more than one count but fewer than ten. The chain links TRBV28 to TRBJ1-2; 8 bases agree with TRBD1. Trimming cost V 5 bases and J 4 bases; bases outside gene matches: 9. CDR1 is MDHEN, CDR2 SYDVKM, per germline. The CDR3 contains 15 residues. CDR3: CASSIHGQGGYGYTF. The CDR3 DNA reads as TGTGCCAGCAGTATACACGGACAGGGTGGCTATGGCTACACCTTC.

The J gene is TRBJ1-3, the V gene TRBV6-5; the D is unclear. The CDR3 is 14 amino acids. Trimming left V 0 bases short and J 4 bases short, with 7 bases between. Germline CDR1 reads MNHEY; CDR2 reads SVGAGI. Here the CDR3 reads CASSYSSGGNTIYF. The CDR3, as DNA: TGTGCCAGCAGTTACTCGAGCGGGGGAAACACCATATATTTT.

This rearrangement joins TRBV30 to TRBJ2-7, with D tentatively TRBD1 (5 bases). The V end lost 2 bases, the J end lost 4 bases, and 18 bases lay between the germline ends. The CDR3 contains 15 residues. Germline CDR1 and CDR2: GTSNPN and SVGIG (reference sequence). The CDR3 bases are TGTGCCTGGAGTAAGGGGTCTGAGGCTAAGTACGAGCAGTACTTC. It translates to CAWSKGSEAKYEQYF.

The V call is TRBV6-5, the J call TRBJ2-1, with 9 bases matching TRBD1. The J segment lost 9 bases and the V segment lost 5 bases, leaving 11 bases of the junction unmatched. CDR1 MNHEY and CDR2 SVGAGI come from the germline V gene. The CDR3 contains 15 residues. The CDR3 nucleotides are TGTGCCAGCAGTCCCGGGACAGGGTATTCTAGTGAGCAGTTCTTC. This codes for CASSPGTGYSSEQFF.

The chain carries TRBV7-9 and TRBJ2-5, with a possible D match to TRBD2 (6 bases). The V end was cut by 6 bases, the J end by 9 bases, with 20 bases between. This CDR3 comprises 14 residues. Per germline, CDR1 SEHNR and CDR2 FQNEAQ (reference sequence). CDR3 protein: CASSSAGPVKAQYF. The CDR3 nucleotides read TGTGCCAGCAGTTCTGCGGGGCCGGTGAAGGCCCAGTACTTC.

DNA of the CDR3: TGTGCCAGCAGTGACACAAGCGTCTACACTGAAGCTTTCTTT. Translating gives CASSDTSVYTEAFF. The chain couples TRBV2 to TRBJ1-1; D unclear. Trimming took off 3 bases at V and 3 bases at J, with 11 bases between the two ends. Germline V gene lookup returns CDR1 SNHLY and CDR2 FYNNEI. The CDR3 is 14 amino acids.

V is TRBV19 and J is TRBJ2-1; 10 bases agree with TRBD1. This CDR3 spans 15 amino acids. Germline loops: CDR1 LNHDA, CDR2 SQIVND (reference sequence). V lost 4 bases, J lost 7 bases, and 7 bases stayed unmatched. CDR3 nucleotides: TGTGCCAGTAGTAGACAGGGGGCCGTATTGAATGAGCAGTTCTTC. Protein sequence: CASSRQGAVLNEQFF.

The chain couples TRBV4-1 to TRBJ1-6, with unresolved D. The CDR3 loop spans 17 amino acids. CDR1 and CDR2 (germline): MGHRA, YSYEKL. Trimming removed 0 bases at V and 10 bases at J, with 19 bases between. In nucleotides, the CDR3 is TGCGCCAGCAGCCAAGATGAGGGCGGGCGGGGAGACTCACCCCTCCACTTT. Amino acids: CASSQDEGGRGDSPLHF.

V is TRBV20-1 and J is TRBJ1-2; 7 bases map to TRBD1. The V segment lost 3 bases and the J segment 2 bases; nucleotides outside the gene matches: 6. There are 14 residues in the CDR3. Germline V gives CDR1 DFQATT, CDR2 SNEGSKA (reference sequence). The CDR3 DNA reads TGCAGTGCTAGTGCTCAGGGGGTGAACTATGGCTACACCTTC. Translation: CSASAQGVNYGYTF.

The chain is built from TRBV6-1 and TRBJ2-2; D is unresolved. There are 14 residues in the CDR3. Germline assignment: CDR1 MNHNS and CDR2 SASEGT. V was cut by 2 bases and J by 6 bases, with 10 bases left in between. The CDR3 protein is CASSESRAAGELFF. DNA for the CDR3: TGTGCCAGCAGTGAATCTCGAGCCGCCGGGGAGCTGTTTTTT.

This sequence joins TRBV2 and TRBJ2-2; 13 positions match TRBD2. V was clipped by 5 bases and J by 2 bases; unmatched bases: 2. CDR1 SNHLY and CDR2 FYNNEI come from the germline V gene. The CDR3 sequence is 16 residues long. CDR3 bases: TGTGCCAGCAGTACTAGCGGGGGGGCAAACACCGGGGAGCTGTTTTTT. Its translation: CASSTSGGANTGELFF.

CDR3 region: CASSYGLARTDTQYF. CDR3 coding DNA: TGTGCCAGCAGTTACGGACTAGCGCGCACAGATACGCAGTATTTT. The V gene is TRBV6-6, the J gene TRBJ2-3; 9 bases are shared with TRBD2. The CDR3 is 15 residues long. The V and J ends lost 2 bases and 1 base, in that order; junction bases with no gene match: 1. The germline CDR1 and CDR2 sequences are MNHNY and SVGAGI (reference sequence).

This clone was recorded a few times. V gene TRBV4-2 combines with J gene TRBJ1-1; D uncertain. Germline loops: CDR1 LGHNA, CDR2 YNFKEQ. Trimming left V 0 bases short and J 6 bases short, with 8 bases between. This CDR3 comprises 13 residues. CDR3 sequence (DNA): TGTGCCAGCAGCCAAGATACGGTATCTGAAGCTTTCTTT. Translated: CASSQDTVSEAFF.

The chain has TRBV5-1 and TRBJ1-1, with D unclear. Germline assignment: CDR1 SGHRS and CDR2 YFSETQ. V lost 0 bases, J lost 3 bases, and 12 bases lay in between. This CDR3 has 15 residues. CDR3 nucleotides: TGCGCCAGCAGCTTGGATGGGCGCCGCGACACTGAAGCTTTCTTT. This codes for CASSLDGRRDTEAFF.

This clone has only a few counts. V usage is TRBV10-1 and J usage is TRBJ2-5; 8 positions match TRBD1. Germline V gene lookup returns CDR1 WNHNN and CDR2 SYGVQD (reference sequence). The trim removed 6 bases at V and 2 bases at J, leaving 8 bases unmatched. CDR3 size: 15 residues. CDR3 DNA sequence: TGCGCCAGCAGCCAAGGGGACAGGCCTCAAGAGACCCAGTACTTC. It encodes CASSQGDRPQETQYF.

The V call is TRBV11-2, the J call TRBJ2-5; tentative D call: TRBD2 (5 bases). Germline CDR1 is SGHAT and CDR2 is FQNNGV. CDR3 size: 15 residues. Trimming took off 4 bases at V and 9 bases at J, with 21 bases between the two ends. The chain's CDR3 is CASSYDYSPSRAQYF. CDR3 bases: TGTGCCAGCAGCTATGACTATTCTCCAAGCCGGGCCCAGTACTTC.

V is TRBV6-6 and J is TRBJ2-1; maybe TRBD2 (6 bases). Germline-derived CDR1 and CDR2 are MNHNY and SVGAGI (reference sequence). Trimming left V 6 bases short and J 7 bases short, with 10 bases between. The CDR3 length is 12 residues. CDR3 DNA: TGTGCCAGCAGCCGGAGGGTTAATGAGCAGTTCTTC. The encoded protein is CASSRRVNEQFF.

The rearrangement uses TRBV4-1 and TRBJ1-5, with 8 bases that match TRBD1. This CDR3 has 16 amino acids. In germline, CDR1 is MGHRA, CDR2 YSYEKL. J was trimmed by 3 bases and V by 3 bases; bases with no gene match: 7. The CDR3 spells CASSQTRDRYNQPQHF. In nucleotides, the CDR3 is TGCGCCAGCAGCCAGACCCGGGACAGGTACAATCAGCCCCAGCATTTT.

This clone was found once. V and J are TRBV3-1 (or the pseudogene TRBV3-2) and TRBJ2-2; TRBD2 might be the D (6 bases). This CDR3 contains 17 residues. Germline CDR1 LGHDT, CDR2 YNNKEL (reference sequence). Trimming pared 4 bases from V and 3 bases from J, leaving 18 bases between. The CDR3 loop reads CASSRDGPAGHTGELFF. CDR3 DNA sequence: TGTGCCAGCAGCCGAGACGGGCCGGCGGGACACACCGGGGAGCTGTTTTTT.

The genes are TRBV6-5 and TRBJ1-2; the D gene is possibly TRBD1 (5 bases). V dropped 5 bases and J dropped 2 bases, with 9 bases sitting between them. This CDR3 spans 13 amino acids. The germline gives CDR1 MNHEY, CDR2 SVGAGI. In DNA, the CDR3 is TGTGCCAGCAGTAGTGGGGGGAACTATGGCTACACCTTC. Encoded protein: CASSSGGNYGYTF.

The chain links TRBV5-5 to TRBJ1-1; 7 nucleotides align to TRBD1. The germline CDR1 and CDR2 sequences are SGHKS and YYEKEE (reference sequence). The CDR3 covers 13 residues. Trimming removed 4 bases from V and 4 bases from J; junction bases left unmatched: 4. In DNA form, the CDR3 reads TGTGCCAGCAGCCGTGACAGGGCCACTGAAGCTTTCTTT. Translated, it gives CASSRDRATEAFF.